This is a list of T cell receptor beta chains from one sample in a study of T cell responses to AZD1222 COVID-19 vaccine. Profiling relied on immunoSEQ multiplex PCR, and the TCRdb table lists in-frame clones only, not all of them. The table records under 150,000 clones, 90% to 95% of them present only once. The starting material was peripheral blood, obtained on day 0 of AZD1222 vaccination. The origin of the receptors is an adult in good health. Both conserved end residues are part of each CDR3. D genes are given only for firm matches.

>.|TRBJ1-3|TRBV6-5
TGTGCCAGCAGTTACTCGGGAACTGGAAACACCATATATTTT
CASSYSGTGNTIYF
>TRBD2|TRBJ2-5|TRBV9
TGTGCCAGCAGCGTAGTCCCAGCGGGGGAGACCCAGTACTTC
CASSVVPAGETQYF
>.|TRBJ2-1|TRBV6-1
TGTGCCAGCAGGGCCGGGACGGGCGGGAATGAGCAGTTCTTC
CASRAGTGGNEQFF
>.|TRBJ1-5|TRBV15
TGTGCCACCAGCAGAGGTCGGCCAAAAGGCAATCAGCCCCAGCATTTT
CATSRGRPKGNQPQHF
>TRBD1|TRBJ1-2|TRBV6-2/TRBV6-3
TGTGCCAGCAGTTACTCGACAGGGAGTCGGGACTATGGCTACACCTTC
CASSYSTGSRDYGYTF
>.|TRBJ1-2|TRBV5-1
TGCGCCAGCAGCTTCGACGGAGCTTCCAACTATGGCTACACCTTC
CASSFDGASNYGYTF
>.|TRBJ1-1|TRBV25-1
TGTGCCAGCAGGGCCGGGCCATGGAACACTGAAGCTTTCTTT
CASRAGPWNTEAFF
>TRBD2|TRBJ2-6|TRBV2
TGTGCCAGCAGTGACGGGAGGGCTACTGGGGCCAACGTCCTGACTTTC
CASSDGRATGANVLTF
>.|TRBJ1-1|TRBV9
TGTGCCAGCAGCGCCCCGTCCGGGACACCGAACACTGAAGCTTTCTTT
CASSAPSGTPNTEAFF
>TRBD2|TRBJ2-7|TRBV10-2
TGCGCCAGCAGTGAGTCATCTAGCGGGAGGGCCTACGAGCAGTACTTC
CASSESSSGRAYEQYF
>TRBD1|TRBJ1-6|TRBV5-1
TGCGCCAGCAGCCCGACAGGGGCGGTTGATTCACCCCTCCACTTT
CASSPTGAVDSPLHF
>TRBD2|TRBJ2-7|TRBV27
TGTGCCAGCAGTTCGGGTAGCGGGAGACTCAACGAGCAGTACTTC
CASSSGSGRLNEQYF
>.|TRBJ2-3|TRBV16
TGTGCCAGCACTGGGCGGCGCACAGATACGCAGTATTTT
CASTGRRTDTQYF
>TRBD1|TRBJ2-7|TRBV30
TGTGCCTGGAGTTGGAAGGGGGCAGCCTACGAGCAGTACTTC
CAWSWKGAAYEQYF
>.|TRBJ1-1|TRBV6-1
TGTGCCAGCAGTGAGTCAGGGGAGGGGACTGAAGCTTTCTTT
CASSESGEGTEAFF
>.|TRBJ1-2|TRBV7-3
TGTGCCAGCAGCCCCCACGGCAGGGATTTGATCCGCTACACCTTC
CASSPHGRDLIRYTF
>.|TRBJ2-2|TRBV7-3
TGTGCCAGCAGCCCCCTTAAAGTCCGCGGGGAAGACACCGGGGAGCTGTTTTTT
CASSPLKVRGEDTGELFF
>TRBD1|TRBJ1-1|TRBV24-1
TGTGCCACCAGTGATCGAATCCGACAGGGGTTGGACACTGAAGCTTTCTTT
CATSDRIRQGLDTEAFF